The rows below give T cell receptor beta chains drawn from one sample of a study of blood T cell repertoires in COVID-19. Assay used: immunoSEQ multiplex PCR; TCRdb lists only in-frame clones, some missing. Of about 160,000 clones listed, roughly 80% are singletons. What was sequenced was peripheral blood. The source of these receptors is a man in his sixties or seventies with acute or convalescent COVID-19. The CDR3 runs from the conserved cysteine through the conserved F or W. D genes are given only for firm matches. Where a row states a size, it is once, few, many or the class of an expanded clone; other rows omit it.

j_gene,d_gene,abundance,len,v_gene,CDR3nt,CDR3aa
TRBJ2-1,TRBD1,once,15,TRBV6-4,TGTGCCAGCAGTGACGGGACAGGGTATAGAAATGAGCAGTTCTTC,CASSDGTGYRNEQFF
TRBJ1-4,.,.,13,TRBV29-1,TGCAGCGCATGCAGGGTTACTAATGAAAAACTGTTTTTT,CSACRVTNEKLFF
TRBJ2-3,.,.,14,TRBV5-1,TGCGCCAGCAGCTTGCAAAGCAGCACAGATACGCAGTATTTT,CASSLQSSTDTQYF
TRBJ1-2,.,few,14,TRBV7-2,TGTGCCAGCAGCCACAAAAACCTCGGGGATGGCTACACCTTC,CASSHKNLGDGYTF
TRBJ2-7,TRBD1,.,14,TRBV19,TGTGCCAGTACCTCTGACAGGGGGCGGGGCGAGCAGTACTTC,CASTSDRGRGEQYF
TRBJ2-7,.,.,12,TRBV20-1,TGCAGTGCTAGTGGAGGGCCCAACGAGCAGTACTTC,CSASGGPNEQYF
TRBJ1-1,.,.,13,TRBV6-5,TGTGCCAGCTCCGAAGGGGCAGGCTTTGAAGCTTTCTTT,CASSEGAGFEAFF
TRBJ1-5,.,once,13,TRBV28,TGTGCCAGCAGTTTAGTCCTCAATCAGCCCCAGCATTTT,CASSLVLNQPQHF
TRBJ1-1,.,.,12,TRBV11-2,TGTGCCAGCAGCTTCCAGTTTTCTGAAGCTTTCTTT,CASSFQFSEAFF
TRBJ2-4,TRBD1,.,18,TRBV7-8,TGTGCCAGCAGCTTAGGTGTAGGGGGCTATGGGGCCAAAAACATTCAGTACTTC,CASSLGVGGYGAKNIQYF
TRBJ1-3,.,once,15,TRBV19,TGTGCCAGTACTATCACATTCGCATCTGGAAACACCATATATTTT,CASTITFASGNTIYF
TRBJ1-5,.,once,12,TRBV2,TGTGCCAGCAGACGGGATAATCAGCCCCAGCATTTT,CASRRDNQPQHF
TRBJ2-7,.,.,15,TRBV5-1,TGCGCCAGCAGCTTGGGACCACAGGCGTTCTACGAGCAGTACTTC,CASSLGPQAFYEQYF
TRBJ1-6,.,.,13,TRBV19,TGTGCCAGTAGTATATTAGAAGATTCACCCCTCCACTTT,CASSILEDSPLHF
TRBJ2-5,TRBD2,.,15,TRBV5-6,TGTGCCAGCAGCTTGGTCGGCGGGAGTGGGAAGACCCAGTACTTC,CASSLVGGSGKTQYF
TRBJ2-2,TRBD1,once,16,TRBV19,TGTGCCAGTAGAAGAGCCGGGACAGGGGGTTCCGGGGAGCTGTTTTTT,CASRRAGTGGSGELFF
TRBJ1-1,.,few,13,TRBV5-4,TGTGCCAGCAGTTCTGACAGCAGCACTGAAGCTTTCTTT,CASSSDSSTEAFF
TRBJ1-5,TRBD1,.,15,TRBV6-5,TGTGCCAGCAGTAATTCAGGGGGCGCAGGTCAGCCCCAGCATTTT,CASSNSGGAGQPQHF
TRBJ2-7,TRBD2,.,15,TRBV5-4,TGTGCCAGCAGCTTGGAAGGCGGGAGAACGAGGGAGCAGTACTTC,CASSLEGGRTREQYF